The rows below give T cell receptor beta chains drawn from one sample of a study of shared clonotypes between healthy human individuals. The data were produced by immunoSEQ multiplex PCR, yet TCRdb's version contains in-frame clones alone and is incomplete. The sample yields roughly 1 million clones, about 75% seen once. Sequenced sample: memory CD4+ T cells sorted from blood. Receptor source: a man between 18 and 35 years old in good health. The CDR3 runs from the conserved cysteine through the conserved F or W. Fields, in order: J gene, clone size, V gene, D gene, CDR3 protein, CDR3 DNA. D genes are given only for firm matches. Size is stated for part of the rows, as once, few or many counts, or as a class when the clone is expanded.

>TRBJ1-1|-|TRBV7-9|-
CASSLGPRSTDTEAFF
TGTGCCAGCAGCTTGGGCCCGAGGTCTACCGACACTGAAGCTTTCTTT
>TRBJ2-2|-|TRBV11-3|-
CASSSGDSVVSGELFF
TGTGCCAGCAGCTCCGGCGATAGCGTGGTATCCGGGGAGCTGTTTTTT
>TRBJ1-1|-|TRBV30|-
CAWSDLLTGGDTEAFF
TGTGCCTGGAGTGACCTCCTGACAGGCGGGGACACTGAAGCTTTCTTT
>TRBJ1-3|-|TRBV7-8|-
CASSLAGGTGNTIYF
TGTGCCAGCAGCTTAGCAGGGGGTACTGGAAACACCATATATTTT
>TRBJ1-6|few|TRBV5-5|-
CASSLTQGVGNSPLHF
TGTGCCAGCAGCTTGACCCAAGGGGTCGGAAATTCACCCCTCCACTTT
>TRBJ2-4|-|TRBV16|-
CASSKANGAKNIQYF
TGTGCCAGCAGCAAAGCTAACGGGGCCAAAAACATTCAGTACTTC
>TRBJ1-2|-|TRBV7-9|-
CASTPLGGDPYGYTF
TGTGCCAGCACTCCCCTCGGTGGGGACCCCTATGGCTACACCTTC
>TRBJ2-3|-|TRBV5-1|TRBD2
CASSFWGLAGPDTQYF
TGCGCCAGCAGCTTTTGGGGACTAGCGGGACCAGATACGCAGTATTTT
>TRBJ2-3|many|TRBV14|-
CASSLQGTDTQYF
TGTGCCAGCAGCTTACAGGGAACAGATACGCAGTATTTT
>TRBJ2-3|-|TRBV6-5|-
CASSLPGTDTQYF
TGTGCCAGCAGCCTGCCCGGCACAGATACGCAGTATTTT
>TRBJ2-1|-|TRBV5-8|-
CASSTRDPRGNEQFF
TGTGCCAGCAGCACCCGGGACCCCCGAGGGAATGAGCAGTTCTTC
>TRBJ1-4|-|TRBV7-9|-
CASMGPDPNEKLFF
TGTGCCAGCATGGGACCGGACCCAAATGAAAAACTGTTTTTT
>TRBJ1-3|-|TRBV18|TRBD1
CASSPNRGSGNTIYF
TGTGCCAGCTCACCAAACAGGGGTTCGGGAAACACCATATATTTT
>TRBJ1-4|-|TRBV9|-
CASSMGTGTTTNEKLFF
TGTGCCAGCAGCATGGGAACAGGAACTACAACTAATGAAAAACTGTTTTTT
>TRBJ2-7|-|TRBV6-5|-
CASLSGSVGDEQYF
TGTGCCAGCTTATCTGGATCAGTCGGGGACGAGCAGTACTTC
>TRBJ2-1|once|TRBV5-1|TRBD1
CASSSIYRGPRGNEQFF
TGCGCCAGCAGCTCAATATACAGGGGGCCGAGGGGCAATGAGCAGTTCTTC
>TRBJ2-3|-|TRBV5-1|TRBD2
CASRSGGTDTQYF
TGCGCCAGCAGGAGCGGGGGCACAGATACGCAGTATTTT
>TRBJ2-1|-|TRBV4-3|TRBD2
CASSLLAGDEQFF
TGCGCCAGCAGCTTACTCGCGGGAGATGAGCAGTTCTTC
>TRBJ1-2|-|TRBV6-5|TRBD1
CASSYGDRGKYGYTF
TGTGCCAGCAGTTACGGCGACAGGGGAAAGTACGGCTACACCTTC
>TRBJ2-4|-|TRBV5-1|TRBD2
CASSFDGGNIQYF
TGCGCCAGCAGCTTTGACGGGGGGAACATTCAGTACTTC
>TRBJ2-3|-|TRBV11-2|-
CASSPGTGFTDTQYF
TGTGCCAGCAGCCCCGGGACGGGCTTCACAGATACGCAGTATTTT
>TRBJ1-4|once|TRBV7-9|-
CASSPQATNEKLFF
TGTGCCAGCAGCCCGCAGGCAACTAATGAAAAACTGTTTTTT
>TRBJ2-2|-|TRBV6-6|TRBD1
CASEKQGRNTGELFF
TGTGCCAGTGAGAAACAGGGGCGGAACACCGGGGAGCTGTTTTTT
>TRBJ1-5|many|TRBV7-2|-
CASSSQQGSNQPQHF
TGTGCCAGCAGCTCCCAACAGGGAAGCAATCAGCCCCAGCATTTT
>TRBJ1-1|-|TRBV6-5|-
CASSIRQNTEAFF
TGTGCCAGCAGTATTAGACAGAACACTGAAGCTTTCTTT
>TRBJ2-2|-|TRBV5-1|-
CASSLETANTGELFF
TGCGCCAGCAGCTTGGAAACGGCGAACACCGGGGAGCTGTTTTTT
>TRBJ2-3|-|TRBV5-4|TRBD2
CASSLSPSGGPTDTQYF
TGTGCCAGCAGCTTGAGTCCTAGCGGGGGGCCTACAGATACGCAGTATTTT
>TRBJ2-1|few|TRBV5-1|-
CASSLDSHYNEQFF
TGCGCCAGCAGCTTGGACTCTCACTACAATGAGCAGTTCTTC
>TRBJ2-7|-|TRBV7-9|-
CASSGLRENYEQYF
TGTGCCAGCAGCGGACTCAGGGAAAACTACGAGCAGTACTTC
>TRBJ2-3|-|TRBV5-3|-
CASSRRDRDTQYF
TGTGCCAGCAGCCGGAGAGACCGGGATACGCAGTATTTT
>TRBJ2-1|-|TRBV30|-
CAWIRATEQFF
TGTGCCTGGATTCGGGCAACCGAGCAGTTCTTC
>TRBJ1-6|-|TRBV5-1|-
CASSLDRSSYNSPLHF
TGCGCCAGCAGCTTGGACAGAAGCTCCTATAATTCACCCCTCCACTTT
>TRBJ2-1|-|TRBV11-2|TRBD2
CASSLGLAPNEQFF
TGTGCCAGCAGCCTCGGACTAGCGCCCAATGAGCAGTTCTTC
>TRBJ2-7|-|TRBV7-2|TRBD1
CASSLNPRSGQGPSYEQYF
TGTGCCAGCAGCTTAAACCCGCGATCGGGACAGGGTCCCTCCTACGAGCAGTACTTC
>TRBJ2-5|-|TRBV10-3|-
CAIRPTITQETQYF
TGTGCCATCAGGCCCACAATAACCCAAGAGACCCAGTACTTC
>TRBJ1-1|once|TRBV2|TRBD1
CASSSGQGPGTEAFF
TGTGCCAGCAGTTCCGGACAGGGCCCGGGTACTGAAGCTTTCTTT
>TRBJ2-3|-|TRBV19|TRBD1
CASSLQGSPDTQYF
TGTGCCAGTAGTTTACAGGGGAGCCCAGATACGCAGTATTTT
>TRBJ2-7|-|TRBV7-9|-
CASSRSSYEQYF
TGTGCCAGCAGCCGTAGCTCCTACGAGCAGTACTTC
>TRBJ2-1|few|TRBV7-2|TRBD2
CASSRTSATLYNEQFF
TGTGCCAGCAGCCGAACTAGCGCCACCCTCTACAATGAGCAGTTCTTC
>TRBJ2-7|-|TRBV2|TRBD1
CASSGGTGVTYEQYF
TGTGCCAGCAGTGGGGGGACAGGGGTGACCTACGAGCAGTACTTC
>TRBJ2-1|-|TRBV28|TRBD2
CASSLGAGSSYNEQFF
TGTGCCAGCAGTTTAGGAGCGGGGAGCTCCTACAATGAGCAGTTCTTC
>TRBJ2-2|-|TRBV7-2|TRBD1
CASSPLDRGFNGELFF
TGTGCCAGCAGCCCCCTGGACAGGGGGTTTAACGGGGAGCTGTTTTTT
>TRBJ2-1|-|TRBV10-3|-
CAISESTGDPSYNEQFF
TGTGCCATCAGTGAGTCTACGGGAGACCCCAGCTACAATGAGCAGTTCTTC
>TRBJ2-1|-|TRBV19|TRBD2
CASRPGGLAGVDEQFF
TGTGCCAGTAGACCGGGGGGACTAGCGGGAGTCGATGAGCAGTTCTTC
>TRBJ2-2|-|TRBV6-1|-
CASSERAGVDANTGELFF
TGTGCCAGCAGTGAACGGGCCGGGGTGGACGCGAACACCGGGGAGCTGTTTTTT
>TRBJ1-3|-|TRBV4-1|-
CASSEGQAGVGGNTIYF
TGCGCCAGCAGCGAAGGCCAGGCGGGGGTAGGAGGAAACACCATATATTTT
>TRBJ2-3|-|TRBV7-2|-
CASSLWLDTQYF
TGTGCCAGCAGCTTATGGTTGGATACGCAGTATTTT
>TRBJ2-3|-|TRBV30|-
CAWSAEGVSTDTQYF
TGTGCCTGGAGCGCTGAGGGGGTAAGCACAGATACGCAGTATTTT
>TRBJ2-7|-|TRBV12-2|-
CASRPPRGYEQYF
TGTGCAAGTCGCCCCCCACGGGGGTACGAGCAGTACTTC
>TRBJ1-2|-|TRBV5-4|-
CASSSGTGTNYGYTF
TGTGCCAGCAGCTCCGGGACGGGGACTAACTATGGCTACACCTTC
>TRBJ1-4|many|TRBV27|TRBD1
CASSFLTGGEKLFF
TGTGCCAGCAGTTTTCTAACAGGGGGTGAAAAACTGTTTTTT
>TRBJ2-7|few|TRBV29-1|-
CSVGPGGLYEQYF
TGCAGCGTTGGCCCTGGCGGGCTATACGAGCAGTACTTC
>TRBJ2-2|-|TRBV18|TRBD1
CASSGTVSNTGELFF
TGTGCCAGCTCAGGGACAGTATCGAACACCGGGGAGCTGTTTTTT